The rows below give T cell receptor beta chains drawn from one sample of a study of blood T cells in healthy people across ages. TCRdb ran MiXCR on the 5' RACE reads and lists one entry per CDR3 protein. The data show nearly 800,000 distinct CDR3 sequences, with approximately 60% seen just once and roughly 26% held by the top ten. The sequenced material came from blood. These receptors were obtained from a man aged 35 to 55 in good health. The CDR3 runs from the conserved cysteine through the conserved F or W. A D gene is named only where the DNA matches it firmly. Clone sizes are given selectively: once, few, many, or a class where the clone is expanded.

>TRBD1|-|15|TRBV14|TRBJ1-1
TGTGCCAGCAGCCAAACAGGGGGCGCAGACACTGAAGCTTTCTTT
CASSQTGGADTEAFF
>TRBD2|few|15|TRBV7-3|TRBJ2-1
TGTGCCAGCAGCCCAGGACTAGCCGATTACAATGAGCAGTTCTTC
CASSPGLADYNEQFF
>-|few|14|TRBV11-3|TRBJ2-7
TGTGCCAGCAGCTCAATAGCGGTAAACTACGAGCAGTACTTC
CASSSIAVNYEQYF
>-|-|14|TRBV10-3|TRBJ1-2
TGTGCCATCAGTGAGTCCACTGAAAACTATGGCTACACCTTC
CAISESTENYGYTF
>-|-|16|TRBV9|TRBJ2-1
TGTGCCAGCAGCCTCTCCGGCGGCGGGTCAGACAATGAGCAGTTCTTC
CASSLSGGGSDNEQFF
>TRBD2|-|15|TRBV10-3|TRBJ2-7
TGTGCCATCAGACCCGGGACTAGCGGGACCCACGAGCAGTACTTC
CAIRPGTSGTHEQYF
>-|-|14|TRBV27|TRBJ1-4
TGTGCCAGCAGTTTATCCAGGGGAAATGAAAAACTGTTTTTT
CASSLSRGNEKLFF
>-|-|15|TRBV5-1|TRBJ1-6
TGCGCCAGCAGCTTCGTCGGAGACCCGAATTCACCCCTCCACTTT
CASSFVGDPNSPLHF
>TRBD1|-|13|TRBV28|TRBJ2-7
TGTGCCAGCGGCCCGGGACAGGTCTACGAGCAGTACTTC
CASGPGQVYEQYF
>-|-|17|TRBV6-5|TRBJ1-6
TGTGCCAGCAGTTGCCGGGTTACAATCTCCTATAATTCACCCCTCCACTTT
CASSCRVTISYNSPLHF
>-|-|15|TRBV9|TRBJ1-2
TGTGCCAGCAGCCACCGGGAGAAAAATAACTATGGCTACACCTTC
CASSHREKNNYGYTF
>-|-|13|TRBV7-2|TRBJ2-3
TGTGCCAGCAGCCCGAAAAGAACAGATACGCAGTATTTT
CASSPKRTDTQYF
>TRBD2|few|15|TRBV29-1|TRBJ2-5
TGCAGCGTTGAATCGAGCGGGAGGGTAAGGGAGACCCAGTACTTC
CSVESSGRVRETQYF
>-|-|17|TRBV11-3|TRBJ2-4
TGTGCCAGCAGCTTTTCCTCGGGCGGGGATGGCAAAAACATTCAGTACTTC
CASSFSSGGDGKNIQYF
>TRBD2|-|18|TRBV7-9|TRBJ2-5
TGTGCCAGCAGCGCGCCCCGACTAGCCGGGGTGACGGGAGAGACCCAGTACTTC
CASSAPRLAGVTGETQYF
>TRBD2|-|15|TRBV28|TRBJ2-2
TGTGCCGGCAGTTTCACTAGCGGGTACACCGGGGAGCTGTTTTTT
CAGSFTSGYTGELFF
>TRBD2|-|16|TRBV7-9|TRBJ2-5
TGTGCCAGCAGCCCCTTCCGACCAGCGGGGGAGGAGACCCAGTACTTC
CASSPFRPAGEETQYF
>-|-|19|TRBV4-3|TRBJ2-5
TGCGCCAGCAGCCAAGGCAGAAGGGGGACAGTGGAGGGGAAAGAGACCCAGTACTTC
CASSQGRRGTVEGKETQYF
>TRBD1|-|16|TRBV12-3/TRBV12-4|TRBJ2-5
TGTGCCAGCAGTATCCGGACAGGGGGCGGGGAAGAGACCCAGTACTTC
CASSIRTGGGEETQYF
>-|few|14|TRBV12-3/TRBV12-4|TRBJ2-5
TGTGCCAGCAGTTTAGCCGAGGATGTGGGGACCCAGTACTTC
CASSLAEDVGTQYF
>-|-|15|TRBV27|TRBJ2-1
TGTGCCAGCAGTCCCCTAGGGGGGAAGAGCAATGAGCAGTTCTTC
CASSPLGGKSNEQFF
>-|-|19|TRBV9|TRBJ2-6
TGTGCCAGCAGCGTGGGGACGCAGGAATTCAGCTCTGGGGCCAACGTCCTGACTTTC
CASSVGTQEFSSGANVLTF
>-|-|14|TRBV7-2|TRBJ2-4
TGTGCCAGCAGCTTAGCGACTAACAAAAACATTCAGTACTTC
CASSLATNKNIQYF
>TRBD1|few|14|TRBV29-1|TRBJ2-1
TGCAGCGTTCAGAGGACAGGGGTTTTCAATGAGCAGTTCTTC
CSVQRTGVFNEQFF
>-|-|14|TRBV3-1|TRBJ2-1
TGTGCCAGCAGCCAAGTTTCCCAGGGCGGGGTACAGTTCTTC
CASSQVSQGGVQFF
>-|once|14|TRBV29-1|TRBJ2-3
TGCAGCGTTTCACTCGGACTACGCACAGATACGCAGTATTTT
CSVSLGLRTDTQYF
>-|many|16|TRBV6-1|TRBJ1-2
TGTGCCAGCAGTGAACGGCCCGTAACAGGGAACTATGGCTACACCTTC
CASSERPVTGNYGYTF
>-|-|15|TRBV7-9|TRBJ2-1
TGTGCCAGCAGCTTAGAAGGGGTTATTATGAATGAGCAGTTCTTC
CASSLEGVIMNEQFF
>TRBD1|-|18|TRBV4-2|TRBJ1-6
TGTGCCAGCAGCTTTCCGACAGGGGCCACTCTTAATAATTCACCCCTCCACTTT
CASSFPTGATLNNSPLHF
>-|-|16|TRBV21-1|TRBJ2-1
TGTGCCAGCAGCAAAGGGCAGGGCAGGCTAAACAATGAGCAGTTCTTC
CASSKGQGRLNNEQFF
>-|-|13|TRBV6-1|TRBJ1-4
TGTGCCAGCATTCCCTTAAGGGGTGAAAAACTGTTTTTT
CASIPLRGEKLFF
>TRBD2|-|17|TRBV9|TRBJ2-3
TGTGCCAGCAGCGCCCTAGCGGGGGGGCAGGTCGTCGATACGCAGTATTTT
CASSALAGGQVVDTQYF
>-|-|13|TRBV10-3|TRBJ2-1
TGTGCCATCGCCCAGGCAGGCAACAATGAGCAGTTCTTC
CAIAQAGNNEQFF